The 23 T cell receptor beta chains below were found in one sample sequenced in a study of blood T cell repertoires in COVID-19. Here immunoSEQ multiplex PCR was the method, and the copy in TCRdb shows in-frame clones only, minus some. Among approximately 250,000 clones listed, approximately 84% were seen once. Material: peripheral blood. These receptors originate from a man aged 35-49 years with acute or convalescent COVID-19.

This clone was counted between two and nine times. The chain links TRBV9 to TRBJ1-5; D uncertain. From germline, CDR1 is SGDLS and CDR2 YYNGEE. V was cut by 0 bases and J by 10 bases, with 17 bases left in between. The CDR3 spans 15 residues. The CDR3 nucleotides read TGTGCCAGCAGCGTAGGCGACAAGACCAGCGGACCCCAGCATTTT. This gives the protein CASSVGDKTSGPQHF.

J is TRBJ1-1 and V is TRBV2; D gene ambiguous. V was cut by 1 base and J by 7 bases, with 7 bases left in between. Germline V gives CDR1 SNHLY, CDR2 FYNNEI. The CDR3 sequence is 12 residues long. The DNA for the CDR3 is TGTGCCAGCAGTGAAGTATCAGTTGAAGCTTTCTTT. Translation: CASSEVSVEAFF.

This clone was recorded once. The V gene is TRBV14, the J gene TRBJ1-3, with 9 bases identical to TRBD1. V lost 2 bases to trimming and J lost 4 bases; unmatched junction nucleotides: 6. Per the germline V gene, CDR1 is SGHDN and CDR2 is FVKESK. This CDR3 has 16 amino acids. CDR3 loop: CASSQPGQGIGNTIYF. The CDR3, as DNA: TGTGCCAGCAGCCAACCTGGACAGGGGATAGGAAACACCATATATTTT.

The genes are TRBV6-6 and TRBJ2-5; unclear D gene. V was clipped by 6 bases and J by 5 bases, with 16 bases between them. Germline assignment: CDR1 MNHNY and CDR2 SVGAGI (reference sequence). The CDR3 sequence is 14 residues long. CDR3 DNA: TGTGCCAGCAGGTCGCCTGGGCTGGTGGAGACCCAGTACTTC. Its protein is CASRSPGLVETQYF.

The rearrangement uses TRBV27 and TRBJ1-5, with a weak D call TRBD1 (5 bases). This CDR3 has 14 residues. Per the germline V gene, CDR1 is MNHEY and CDR2 is SMNVEV (reference sequence). V gave up 8 bases and J gave up 3 bases, with 14 bases separating them. The CDR3 loop reads CASRPHRNNQPQHF. The CDR3 nucleotides are TGTGCCAGCCGGCCGCACAGGAACAATCAGCCCCAGCATTTT.

This clone was found once. The chain links TRBV19 to TRBJ1-6; 9 bases map to TRBD1. Germline CDR1 and CDR2: LNHDA and SQIVND (reference sequence). The CDR3 is 16 residues long. V lost 2 bases to trimming and J lost 6 bases; unmatched junction nucleotides: 5. The CDR3 coding sequence is TGTGCCAGTAGTATAATCTCGGGACAGGGTAATTCACCCCTCCACTTT. This encodes CASSIISGQGNSPLHF.

This chain joins TRBV5-5 and TRBJ1-1, with D possibly TRBD1 on 6 matching bases. Per germline, CDR1 SGHKS and CDR2 YYEKEE (reference sequence). Trimming left V 4 bases short and J 0 bases short, with 10 bases between. This CDR3 is built from 14 residues. CDR3 residues: CASSINRVNTEAFF. The CDR3, as DNA: TGTGCCAGCAGCATCAACAGGGTGAACACTGAAGCTTTCTTT.

The chain uses TRBV6-5 and TRBJ1-3, with TRBD1 as a possible D gene (5 bases). Between the trimmed V and J ends, which lost 0 bases and 2 bases, there was a span of 8 bases. CDR3 size: 15 residues. Germline CDR1 reads MNHEY; CDR2 reads SVGAGI. This CDR3 is CASSYSQQAGNTIYF. In DNA, the CDR3 is TGTGCCAGCAGTTACTCCCAACAGGCTGGAAACACCATATATTTT.

The chain has TRBV28 and TRBJ2-1; TRBD2 matches 7 bases. Per the germline V gene, CDR1 is MDHEN and CDR2 is SYDVKM. Germline trimming cut 7 bases from V and 7 bases from J; bases unmatched to any gene: 13. The CDR3 extends over 15 amino acids. This CDR3 is CASTPGSGGVNEQFF. The CDR3 DNA follows: TGTGCCAGCACCCCAGGTAGTGGGGGGGTAAATGAGCAGTTCTTC.

The rearrangement uses TRBV3-1 (or the pseudogene TRBV3-2) and TRBJ2-3, with 16 positions matching TRBD2. Germline V gene data show CDR1 as LGHDT and CDR2 as YNNKEL (reference sequence). Losses at the gene ends were 4 bases for V and 4 bases for J; bases not matched to a gene: 5. This CDR3 spans 17 amino acids. DNA of the CDR3: TGTGCCAGCAGCCCGGGGACTAGCGGGGGGGCCCCAGATACGCAGTATTTT. Amino acids: CASSPGTSGGAPDTQYF.

This chain links TRBV7-6 with TRBJ2-2; possible D gene TRBD1, 7 bases. V lost 1 base to trimming and J lost 6 bases, with 12 bases between them. The CDR3 loop spans 15 amino acids. Germline CDR1 is SGHVS and CDR2 is FNYEAQ. The CDR3 coding sequence is TGTGCCAGCAGCTTAGGACAGGGAGGCGCCGGGGAGCTGTTTTTT. Translating it yields CASSLGQGGAGELFF.

This sequence joins TRBV30 and TRBJ2-7, with TRBD2 matching over 8 bases. The CDR3 runs to 17 residues. V gave up 0 bases and J gave up 1 base; unmatched junction bases: 11. Germline-derived CDR1 and CDR2 are GTSNPN and SVGIG (reference sequence). The CDR3 loop is CAWSVAAGVRRSYEQYF. In DNA, the CDR3 is TGTGCCTGGAGTGTGGCAGCGGGGGTTAGACGGTCCTACGAGCAGTACTTC.

The rearrangement links TRBV30 to TRBJ1-4, with D hard to call. CDR3 length equals 14 residues. V lost 3 bases to trimming and J lost 4 bases, with 12 bases between them. The germline V gene encodes CDR1 GTSNPN and CDR2 SVGIG (reference sequence). The CDR3 is CAWSGRGNNEKLFF. As DNA, the CDR3 is TGTGCCTGGAGCGGGCGGGGAAATAATGAAAAACTGTTTTTT.

The chain links TRBV19 to TRBJ1-4; a weak D match, TRBD1 (6 bases). The V gene lost 6 bases and the J gene lost 0 bases, with 11 bases spanning the gap. The CDR3 is 15 amino acids. Germline V gene lookup returns CDR1 LNHDA and CDR2 SQIVND (reference sequence). CDR3 bases: TGTGCCAGTAGAAGGGACACCTCAACTAATGAAAAACTGTTTTTT. Its protein product is CASRRDTSTNEKLFF. The full variable domain, completed using reference TRBV19 and TRBJ1-4, is DGGITQSPKYLFRKEGQNVTLSCEQNLNHDAMYWYRQDPGQGLRLIYYSQIVNDFQKGDIAEGYSVSREKKESFPLTVTSAQKNPTAFYLCASRRDTSTNEKLFFGSGTQLSVL.

V and J are TRBV20-1 and TRBJ1-2; 11 bases are a match to TRBD1. Germline loops: CDR1 DFQATT, CDR2 SNEGSKA (reference sequence). The CDR3 loop spans 16 amino acids. Trimming cost V 3 bases and J 8 bases; bases outside gene matches: 14. The CDR3 reads CSASQRGGQGASGYTF. CDR3 DNA: TGCAGTGCTAGTCAAAGGGGCGGACAGGGGGCCTCGGGCTACACCTTC.

The chain joins TRBV28 to TRBJ2-7; TRBD1 aligns across 9 bases. The CDR3 consists of 15 residues. The germline CDR1 and CDR2 sequences are MDHEN and SYDVKM. V shed 5 bases and J 3 bases; nucleotides not matched to a gene: 8. For the CDR3, the DNA is TGTGCCAGCAGTACTGGGACAGGGTTTGACTACGAGCAGTACTTC. Amino acids: CASSTGTGFDYEQYF. Full variable domain (missing parts from reference TRBV28 and TRBJ2-7): DVKVTQSSRYLVKRTGEKVFLECVQDMDHENMFWYRQDPGLGLRLIYFSYDVKMKEKGDIPEGYSVSREKKERFSLILESASTNQTSMYLCASSTGTGFDYEQYFGPGTRLTVT.

The gene calls are TRBV4-1 and TRBJ2-7, with D tentatively TRBD1 (5 bases). The CDR3 spans 14 residues. The ends were cut back, 0 bases at V and 5 bases at J, with 11 bases in the middle. Germline CDR1 MGHRA, CDR2 YSYEKL. CDR3 protein: CASSQETGLDEQYF. The CDR3 DNA reads TGCGCCAGCAGCCAAGAAACAGGTTTGGACGAGCAGTACTTC.

The chain carries TRBV4-3 and TRBJ1-2, with a weak D call TRBD1 (6 bases). Germline CDR1 LGHNA, CDR2 YSLEER. The CDR3 consists of 13 residues. Trimming took off 1 base at V and 10 bases at J, with 13 bases between the two ends. CDR3 amino acids: CASSQVGGGVYTF. CDR3 coding DNA: TGCGCCAGCAGCCAAGTCGGTGGGGGCGTCTACACCTTC.

J is TRBJ1-1 and V is TRBV4-1; 8 positions match TRBD1. V was pared by 4 bases and J by 7 bases, with 11 bases of the junction left unmatched. The CDR3 covers 15 residues. Germline values: CDR1 MGHRA, CDR2 YSYEKL. The CDR3 is CASSRGPGQAFEAFF. The CDR3 DNA follows: TGCGCCAGCAGCCGGGGACCGGGACAGGCGTTTGAAGCTTTCTTT.

The J gene is TRBJ1-1, the V gene TRBV25-1; the match to TRBD1 covers 12 bases. In germline, CDR1 is MGHDK, CDR2 SYGVNS. This CDR3 contains 14 residues. Unmatched junction bases numbered 0, after V lost 4 bases and J lost 3 bases. The CDR3 loop is CASSGDRGHTEAFF. The CDR3 DNA is TGTGCCAGCAGTGGGGACAGGGGGCACACTGAAGCTTTCTTT.

This chain joins TRBV27 and TRBJ1-2; a possible D gene is TRBD1 (5 bases). Trimming pared 6 bases from V and 0 bases from J, leaving 14 bases between. This CDR3 spans 15 amino acids. Germline values: CDR1 MNHEY, CDR2 SMNVEV (reference sequence). CDR3 in amino acids: CASRDPGVANYGYTF. CDR3 nucleotides: TGTGCCAGCAGAGATCCGGGGGTAGCTAACTATGGCTACACCTTC.

V gene TRBV6-6 combines with J gene TRBJ1-1; D remains unclear. The V and J ends lost 5 bases and 0 bases respectively, with 13 bases between them. The CDR3 runs to 15 residues. Germline V gene lookup returns CDR1 MNHNY and CDR2 SVGAGI (reference sequence). The CDR3 loop reads CASSETGSLNTEAFF. The CDR3, as DNA: TGTGCCAGCAGTGAGACGGGATCATTGAACACTGAAGCTTTCTTT.

The CDR3 sequence is CASSGALWALGYEQFF. Written as DNA, the CDR3 is TGTGCCAGCAGCGGCGCCCTGTGGGCACTTGGCTATGAGCAGTTCTTC. The genes are TRBV9 and TRBJ2-1; D remains unclear. Trimming left V 3 bases short and J 8 bases short, with 21 bases between. This CDR3 is built from 16 residues. Germline CDR1 SGDLS, CDR2 YYNGEE.